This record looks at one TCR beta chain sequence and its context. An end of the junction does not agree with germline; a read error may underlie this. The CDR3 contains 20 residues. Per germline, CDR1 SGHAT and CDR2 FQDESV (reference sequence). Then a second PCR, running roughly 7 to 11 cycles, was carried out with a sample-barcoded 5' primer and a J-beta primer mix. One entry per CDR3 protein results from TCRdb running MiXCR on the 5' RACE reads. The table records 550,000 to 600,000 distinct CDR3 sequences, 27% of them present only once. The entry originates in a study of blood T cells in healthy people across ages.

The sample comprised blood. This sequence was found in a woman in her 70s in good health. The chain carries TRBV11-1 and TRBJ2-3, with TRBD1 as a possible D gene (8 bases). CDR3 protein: CASCHPKAEQTGEGTDTQYF. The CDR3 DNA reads TGCGCCAGCTGTCATCCCAAGGCCGAACAGACAGGGGAGGGGACAGATACGCAGTATTTT. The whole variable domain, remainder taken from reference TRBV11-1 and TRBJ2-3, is EAEVAQSPRYKITEKSQAVAFWCDPISGHATLYWYRQILGQGPELLVQFQDESVVDDSQLPKDRFSAERLKGVDSTLKIQPAELGDSAMYLCASCHPKAEQTGEGTDTQYFGPGTRLTVL.